Listed below are T cell receptor beta chains from one sample, sequenced in a study of blood T cell repertoires in COVID-19. Clones were read by immunoSEQ multiplex PCR, and TCRdb kept only the in-frame ones, dropping some. The repertoire holds 250,000 to 350,000 clones, around 91% seen once, with approximately 12% in the top ten. Sequencing was performed on peripheral blood. Every receptor here comes from a woman aged 55 to 70 with acute or convalescent COVID-19. CDR3s include the opening cysteine and the closing phenylalanine or tryptophan. Fields, in order: clone size, J gene, D gene, V gene, CDR3 protein, CDR3 DNA. D genes are given only for firm matches. Only part of the rows carry a size: once, few, many, or a class if the clone is expanded.

>NA|TRBJ2-1|TRBD1|TRBV27
CASSLGQGQGSYNEQFF
TGTGCCAGCAGTCTGGGACAGGGCCAAGGCTCCTACAATGAGCAGTTCTTC
>NA|TRBJ1-1|NA|TRBV12-3/TRBV12-4
CASSKRQIFEAFF
TGTGCCAGCAGTAAACGACAAATTTTTGAAGCTTTCTTT
>NA|TRBJ1-3|NA|TRBV19
CASISFSRQGTGNTIYF
TGTGCCAGTATCTCTTTTTCGCGCCAGGGAACTGGAAACACCATATATTTT
>NA|TRBJ2-5|NA|TRBV10-3
CASWPGSGEETQYF
TGTGCCAGCTGGCCGGGAAGCGGTGAAGAGACCCAGTACTTC
>NA|TRBJ1-6|TRBD1|TRBV11-1
CASSPSGQAYSPLHF
TGTGCCAGCAGCCCTTCGGGACAGGCTTATTCACCCCTCCACTTT
>NA|TRBJ1-4|TRBD1|TRBV6-5
CASSRRQGTNEKLFF
TGTGCCAGCAGCCGTAGACAGGGGACTAATGAAAAACTGTTTTTT
>NA|TRBJ2-1|TRBD2|TRBV11-2
CASRVLAGNEQFF
TGTGCCAGCAGGGTCTTAGCGGGCAATGAGCAGTTCTTC
>NA|TRBJ1-4|TRBD1|TRBV2
CASSLRQGKEKLFF
TGTGCCAGCAGTCTCCGACAGGGAAAGGAAAAACTGTTTTTT
>NA|TRBJ2-1|TRBD2|TRBV2
CASSGGLGNEQFF
TGTGCCAGCAGTGGCGGACTAGGCAATGAGCAGTTCTTC
>NA|TRBJ2-1|TRBD2|TRBV5-5
CASSLEERDGEQFF
TGTGCCAGCAGCTTGGAAGAGCGGGACGGTGAGCAGTTCTTC
>NA|TRBJ2-3|NA|TRBV19
CASSSRGADTQYF
TGTGCCAGTAGTAGCAGGGGTGCAGATACGCAGTATTTT
>NA|TRBJ2-7|NA|TRBV24-1
CATSESGVGEQYF
TGTGCCACCAGTGAATCAGGGGTGGGGGAGCAGTACTTC
>NA|TRBJ1-5|TRBD1|TRBV19
CASSIQGDQPQHF
TGTGCCAGTAGCATACAGGGGGATCAGCCCCAGCATTTT
>NA|TRBJ1-5|NA|TRBV18
CASSPPGHTSNQPQHF
TGTGCCAGCTCCCCACCTGGACATACTAGCAATCAGCCCCAGCATTTT
>once|TRBJ1-2|NA|TRBV29-1
CSVERQPRAYGYTF
TGCAGCGTTGAACGCCAGCCGAGGGCCTATGGCTACACCTTC
>NA|TRBJ2-1|TRBD2|TRBV6-4
CASSGLAGAGEQFF
TGTGCCAGCAGTGGACTAGCGGGAGCGGGTGAGCAGTTCTTC
>NA|TRBJ1-1|TRBD1|TRBV7-2
CASSKTGGTEAFF
TGTGCCAGCAGCAAGACAGGGGGCACTGAAGCTTTCTTT
>NA|TRBJ1-5|NA|TRBV27
CASSSRGGNQPQHF
TGTGCCAGCAGTTCCCGGGGGGGCAATCAGCCCCAGCATTTT
>NA|TRBJ1-2|TRBD1|TRBV2
CASSGGQGYYGYTF
TGTGCCAGCAGTGGGGGACAGGGTTACTATGGCTACACCTTC
>NA|TRBJ2-1|NA|TRBV5-1
CASSLAVGQGRVEQFF
TGCGCCAGCAGCTTGGCCGTGGGCCAAGGGCGGGTTGAGCAGTTCTTC
>once|TRBJ1-1|NA|TRBV27
CASSRSLVQGTEAFF
TGTGCCTCCTCGCGCAGTTTAGTACAGGGAACTGAAGCTTTCTTT
>NA|TRBJ1-4|TRBD1|TRBV5-4
CASSTGQGREKLFF
TGTGCCAGCAGTACGGGACAGGGGCGTGAAAAACTGTTTTTT